This T cell receptor (beta chain) was captured in a study of graft-versus-host responses after intestinal transplantation. As for the study in general: Multivisceral, liver-intestinal, or isolated intestinal grafts went to recipients.

Produced via immunoSEQ multiplex PCR; TCRdb's table is partial and in-frame only. The data contain just under 85,000 clones, around 90% of them singletons. The CDR3 has 17 residues. V lost 2 bases and J lost 1; bases outside the gene matches: 5. The germline CDR1 and CDR2 sequences are SGHRS and YFSETQ. Study-wide findings and caveats: Some GvH clones appeared in ileal mucosa or blood before recipient bone marrow. Subjects displaying graft-donor T cell macrochimerism possessed elevated graft-versus-host to host-versus-graft clonal ratios inside allografts.

As concerns this clone: The antigen remains undetermined.

Sequenced here: unstimulated CD8+ T cells sorted from spleen or lymph node cells, sampled before transplant. The origin of this receptor is a human donor who was the organ donor for an intestinal transplant. V is TRBV5-1 and J is TRBJ2-2; 10 nucleotides match TRBD2. CDR3 bases: TGCGCCAGCAGCTTTGGCACTAGCGGGGAGAACACCGGGGAGCTGTTTTTT. It encodes CASSFGTSGENTGELFF.